The following is a TCR beta chain sequence with its context. Its specificity is not known. The authors loaded 200 ng DNA, roughly 27,000 T cell genomes, into sorted-subset replicate PCRs. Assay: immunoSEQ multiplex PCR; the TCRdb copy retains only in-frame clones and omits some. The data show approximately 2,300,000 clones, around 93% seen once. The sample originates from a study of shared clonotypes between healthy human individuals. Study-level information: Per donor, CD8 memory used one plate, CD8 naive used two, CD4 memory used three and CD4 naive used three. Regarding the study as a whole: Non-shared clonotypes showed lower generation probabilities than clonotypes common to all four donors.

The clonotype was recovered from a young man in good health. Some clones in this sample may be carry-over from other donors' samples. The sequencing input was naive CD4+ T cells from PBMCs. Subset meaning: CD45RA+ positively selected.

The CDR3 DNA reads as TGTGCCTGGAGTGTACCCGTGGGACTTCACTATGGCTACACCTTC. It is translated as CAWSVPVGLHYGYTF. The chain has TRBV30 and TRBJ1-2; TRBD1 might be the D (5 bases). CDR1 GTSNPN and CDR2 SVGIG come from the germline V gene (reference sequence). The CDR3 is 15 amino acids. Trimming stripped 0 bases from V and 3 bases from J, with 14 bases between.